The next 24 T cell receptor beta chains were all read from a single sample in a study of blood T cells in healthy people across ages. It was with a sample-barcoded 5' primer and a J-beta primer mix that a second PCR of roughly 7 to 11 cycles was run. One entry per CDR3 protein, called by TCRdb with MiXCR from the 5' RACE reads. The table lists about 930,000 distinct CDR3 sequences, about 28% of them singletons, with about 10% in the top ten. These data were also reused for a study on T cells of mothers and their children.

Sequences were obtained from blood. These receptors were taken from a woman in her 40s in good health.

This chain joins TRBV29-1 and TRBJ2-5; possibly TRBD1 for D (5 bases). V dropped 3 bases and J dropped 4 bases, with 12 bases sitting between them. This CDR3 contains 13 residues. CDR1 is SQVTM, CDR2 ANQGSEA, per germline. The DNA for the CDR3 is TGCAGCGTTGACCAGGGTAGCAGAGAGACCCAGTACTTC. Amino acids: CSVDQGSRETQYF.

This clonotype was seen repeatedly, ten times or more. This rearrangement joins TRBV5-1 to TRBJ2-5; D gene uncertain. The V end was cut by 4 bases, the J end by 7 bases, with 17 bases between. Germline V lookup: CDR1 SGHRS, CDR2 YFSETQ. This CDR3 is built from 14 residues. The CDR3 loop is CASSPNDWERTQYF. The DNA of the CDR3 is TGCGCCAGCAGCCCTAACGACTGGGAAAGGACCCAGTACTTC.

This clonotype was counted ten times or more. The V call is TRBV20-1, the J call TRBJ2-5; D gene unclear. CDR3 length: 14 amino acids. The germline V gene encodes CDR1 DFQATT and CDR2 SNEGSKA (reference sequence). Deletions cut 4 bases from V and 5 bases from J, with 17 bases between. Here the CDR3 reads CSATSLIMGETQYF. The CDR3 bases are TGCAGTGCTACTTCCCTTATAATGGGGGAGACCCAGTACTTC.

V is TRBV5-1 and J is TRBJ2-3; possibly TRBD1 or TRBD2 for D (5 bases each). CDR1 and CDR2 from the germline V gene are SGHRS and YFSETQ. This CDR3 has 15 amino acids. Trimming took 0 bases from V and 5 from J, leaving 13 bases between them. The CDR3 nucleotides read TGCGCCAGCAGCTTGGTTGGGGAGCAGGGAGATACGCAGTATTTT. It yields the protein CASSLVGEQGDTQYF.

J is TRBJ2-5 and V is TRBV20-1, with a possible D match to TRBD2 (5 bases). V gave up 5 bases and J gave up 2 bases, with 6 bases separating them. Germline V gene sequence: CDR1 DFQATT, CDR2 SNEGSKA (reference sequence). The CDR3 extends over 11 amino acids. The CDR3 is CSAWTQETQYF. The CDR3 bases are TGCAGTGCTTGGACTCAAGAGACCCAGTACTTC.

This clonotype has at least ten counts. The rearrangement links TRBV6-2 or TRBV6-3 to TRBJ2-5; no reliable D call. Looked up from germline, CDR1 is MNHEY and CDR2 is SVGEGT. The CDR3 loop spans 14 amino acids. Trimming pared 7 bases from V and 3 bases from J, leaving 15 bases between. The CDR3 DNA sequence: TGTGCCAGCAACTCCACCCGGAAAGAAGAGACCCAGTACTTC. Residues: CASNSTRKEETQYF.

This clonotype has more than one count but fewer than ten. This chain joins TRBV29-1 and TRBJ1-2; 9 nucleotides agree with TRBD1. Germline V lookup: CDR1 SQVTM, CDR2 ANQGSEA. The CDR3 spans 11 residues. Trimming at V came to 5 bases and at J to 7 bases, leaving 2 bases not matched to a gene. CDR3 sequence reads: CSVWDRVGYTF. The CDR3 nucleotides read TGCAGCGTTTGGGACAGGGTTGGCTACACCTTC. The full variable domain, rest sourced from reference TRBV29-1 and TRBJ1-2, is SAVISQKPSRDICQRGTSLTIQCQVDSQVTMMFWYRQQPGQSLTLIATANQGSEATYESGFVIDKFPISRPNLTFSTLTVSNMSPEDSSIYLCSVWDRVGYTFGSGTRLTVV.

This clonotype was counted only a few times. The V and J genes are TRBV6-2 or TRBV6-3 and TRBJ1-5; TRBD1 matches at 9 bases. The CDR3 spans 15 residues. From germline, CDR1 is MNHEY and CDR2 SVGEGT. The junction had 5 bases not matched to a gene; V was cut back by 6 bases and J by 2 bases. The CDR3 DNA sequence: TGTGCCAGCAGACCCCGGGACAGGGGCAATCAGCCCCAGCATTTT. Its protein is CASRPRDRGNQPQHF.

V is TRBV10-3 and J is TRBJ2-5, with D maybe TRBD2 (5 bases). The CDR3 spans 14 residues. Deletions cut 6 bases from V and 0 bases from J, with 11 bases between. The germline CDR1 and CDR2 sequences are ENHRY and SYGVKD. CDR3 in amino acids: CAIRAGLYQETQYF. The CDR3, as DNA: TGTGCCATCAGGGCAGGACTTTACCAAGAGACCCAGTACTTC.

CDR3 in DNA: TGCGCCAGCAGCCGCCCAACTAGCGGGGGCCCGTTGGACCAAGAGACCCAGTACTTC. Protein sequence: CASSRPTSGGPLDQETQYF. The chain combines TRBV4-1 with TRBJ2-5; TRBD2 matches 11 bases. The CDR3 sequence is 19 residues long. CDR1 is MGHRA, CDR2 YSYEKL, per germline. Germline trimming cut 4 bases from V and 0 bases from J; bases unmatched to any gene: 13.

This clonotype has a handful of counts. The chain has TRBV6-1 and TRBJ1-2, with 7 bases aligning to TRBD1. The CDR3 sequence is 14 residues long. Germline CDR1 is MNHNS and CDR2 is SASEGT. The V segment lost 6 bases and the J segment 6 bases; nucleotides outside the gene matches: 10. CDR3 DNA: TGTGCCAGCAGCTCCACTGACAGGGCAAATGGCTACACCTTC. Protein sequence: CASSSTDRANGYTF.

This chain connects TRBV20-1 to TRBJ2-7; D might be TRBD1 or TRBD2, each matching 5 bases. This CDR3 region has 14 residues. V was trimmed by 6 bases and J by 4 bases, leaving 19 bases between them. Per the germline V gene, CDR1 is DFQATT and CDR2 is SNEGSKA (reference sequence). The CDR3: CSATILPGAYEQYF. CDR3 nucleotide sequence: TGCAGTGCAACCATCCTGCCCGGGGCTTACGAGCAGTACTTC.

CDR3 residues: CASSPPGIAGREQYF. The CDR3 nucleotides are TGTGCCAGCTCACCCCCCGGGATAGCGGGGCGCGAGCAGTACTTC. The V and J genes are TRBV18 and TRBJ2-7; 8 nucleotides align to TRBD2. This CDR3 region has 15 residues. Germline assignment: CDR1 KGHSH and CDR2 LQKENI. After removal of 3 bases from V and 6 bases from J, the junction contained 10 bases not matched to a gene.

CDR3 residues: CASSLQPGLRSEQYF. The CDR3 DNA is TGTGCCAGCAGCCTGCAACCGGGACTTCGCTCCGAGCAGTACTTC. J is TRBJ2-5 and V is TRBV7-3, with D possibly being TRBD2 (6 bases). Gene TRBJ2-7 matches the end of the DNA better, so the J call may be wrong. The CDR3 extends over 15 amino acids. CDR1 is SGHTA and CDR2 is FQGTGA in the germline V gene.

The chain links TRBV6-6 to TRBJ2-1, with 12 bases that match TRBD2. The CDR3 totals 16 residues. Germline CDR1 MNHNY, CDR2 SVGAGI (reference sequence). Trimming removed 5 bases from V and 7 bases from J; junction bases left unmatched: 9. CDR3 sequence: CASSRKTSGGLNEQFF. For the CDR3, the DNA is TGTGCCAGCAGTCGTAAGACTAGCGGGGGTCTGAATGAGCAGTTCTTC.

At least ten counts were recorded for this clonotype. This may come from a read error, since a much larger clone is one base off. CDR3 residues: CSVEGTGGSYEQYF. DNA of the CDR3: TGCAGCGTTGAAGGGACAGGGGGCAGCTACGAGCAGTACTTC. V gene TRBV29-1 combines with J gene TRBJ2-7; TRBD1 matches at 11 bases. Trimming removed 1 base from V and 3 bases from J; junction bases left unmatched: 2. Germline CDR1 and CDR2: SQVTM and ANQGSEA. The CDR3 sequence is 14 residues long.

This clonotype was recorded many times. The chain's CDR3 is CASSQVGEGDEKLFF. The CDR3 nucleotides are TGCGCCAGCAGCCAAGTCGGGGAGGGCGATGAAAAACTGTTTTTT. The chain couples TRBV4-1 to TRBJ1-4; no firm D call. The CDR3 runs to 15 residues. CDR1 and CDR2 from the germline V gene are MGHRA and YSYEKL. V lost 1 base, J lost 6 bases, and 12 bases lay in between.

This clonotype has a handful of counts. The gene calls are TRBV20-1 and TRBJ2-3; TRBD2 agrees at 8 bases. The length of the CDR3 is 14 residues. The trim removed 5 bases at V and 0 bases at J, leaving 4 bases unmatched. Germline loops: CDR1 DFQATT, CDR2 SNEGSKA (reference sequence). This CDR3 is CSASPGGSTDTQYF. The CDR3 DNA is TGCAGTGCTTCCCCGGGGGGGAGCACAGATACGCAGTATTTT.

The chain uses TRBV7-2 and TRBJ2-5; 9 bases line up with TRBD1. The last part of the DNA fits TRBJ2-7 better; the J call may be wrong. Germline V gives CDR1 SGHTA, CDR2 FQGNSA. CDR3 length: 15 amino acids. CDR3 in DNA: TGTGCCAGCAGCTACGACCGGGACAGGGTATACGAGCAGTACTTC. Its translation is CASSYDRDRVYEQYF.

The CDR3: CASSQAPATVGELFF. DNA for the CDR3: TGCGCCAGCAGCCAAGCTCCCGCGACGGTCGGGGAGCTGTTTTTT. The chain has TRBV4-3 and TRBJ2-2; D unclear. Germline V CDR1 and CDR2: LGHNA, YSLEER. The ends were cut back, 1 base at V and 7 bases at J, with 13 bases in the middle. CDR3 length: 15 residues.

This clonotype was counted a few times. This sequence joins TRBV7-2 and TRBJ2-5; the match to TRBD2 covers 12 bases. V gave up 4 bases and J gave up 5 bases; unmatched junction bases: 5. This CDR3 has 15 amino acids. The V gene's germline CDR1 is SGHTA and CDR2 FQGNSA. The CDR3 DNA reads as TGTGCCAGCAGCTCTAGACTAGCGGGGGCGGAGACCCAGTACTTC. Translating gives CASSSRLAGAETQYF.

This clonotype showed up just a few times. This chain uses TRBV7-8 with TRBJ2-3; D gene uncertain. Germline V gives CDR1 SGHVS, CDR2 FQNEAQ. The V end lost 5 bases, the J end lost 5 bases, and 8 bases lay between the germline ends. The CDR3 is made up of 12 amino acids. Written as DNA, the CDR3 is TGTGCCAGCAGCCTCCAGATAGATACGCAGTATTTT. This codes for CASSLQIDTQYF.

This clonotype was counted a few times. The chain links TRBV7-9 to TRBJ1-2, with 9 bases identical to TRBD1. CDR1 and CDR2 (germline): SEHNR, FQNEAQ (reference sequence). V lost 5 bases, J lost 8 bases, and 6 bases stayed unmatched. The CDR3 loop spans 13 amino acids. CDR3 bases: TGTGCCAGCAGCCAGAAGACAGGGGGGGGCTACACCTTC. This encodes CASSQKTGGGYTF.

The chain has TRBV4-3 and TRBJ1-6; TRBD1 matches 7 bases. The V segment lost 8 bases and the J segment 9 bases; nucleotides outside the gene matches: 10. The CDR3 length is 14 residues. CDR1 is LGHNA and CDR2 is YSLEER in the germline V gene. CDR3 sequence (DNA): TGCGCCAGCGGGTTGGGACAGCAAAGTTCACCCCTCCACTTT. Translating gives CASGLGQQSSPLHF.